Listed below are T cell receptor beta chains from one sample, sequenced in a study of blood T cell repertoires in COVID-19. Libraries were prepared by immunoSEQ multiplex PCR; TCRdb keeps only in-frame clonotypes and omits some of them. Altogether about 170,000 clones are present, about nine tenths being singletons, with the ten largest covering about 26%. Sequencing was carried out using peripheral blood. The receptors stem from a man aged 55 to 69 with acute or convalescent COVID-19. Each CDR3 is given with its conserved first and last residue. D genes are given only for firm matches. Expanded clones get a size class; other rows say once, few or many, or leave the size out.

CASSYRTGLGYTF,TGTGCCAGCAGTTACAGGACAGGGTTGGGCTACACCTTC,TRBJ1-2,13,TRBV6-5,few,TRBD1
CASSLFGGQGAFYGYTF,TGTGCCAGCAGTCTTTTTGGGGGACAGGGGGCCTTCTATGGCTACACCTTC,TRBJ1-2,17,TRBV27,NA,TRBD1
CASSQEDSYSYEQYF,TGCGCCAGCAGCCAAGAAGACAGCTACTCCTACGAGCAGTACTTC,TRBJ2-7,15,TRBV4-1,NA,NA
CATSKDRVKNTEAFF,TGTGCCACCTCGAAAGACCGGGTTAAGAACACTGAAGCTTTCTTT,TRBJ1-1,15,TRBV6-5,NA,NA
CASSPRDSTDTQYF,TGTGCCAGCTCACCCAGGGATAGCACAGATACGCAGTATTTT,TRBJ2-3,14,TRBV18,once,NA
CASSLDSQRYNYGYTF,TGCGCCAGCAGCTTGGATTCCCAGCGGTATAACTATGGCTACACCTTC,TRBJ1-2,16,TRBV5-1,few,NA
CASSTVNSPLHF,TGTGCCAGCAGCACAGTTAATTCACCCCTCCACTTT,TRBJ1-6,12,TRBV11-2,NA,NA
CASSSVRQGARNTIYF,TGTGCCAGCAGTTCGGTCCGACAGGGGGCTAGAAACACCATATATTTT,TRBJ1-3,16,TRBV28,once,TRBD1
CAIKAGADTDTQYF,TGTGCCATCAAGGCGGGGGCCGACACAGATACGCAGTATTTT,TRBJ2-3,14,TRBV10-3,NA,NA
CASSPLDRDGALHF,TGTGCCAGCAGCCCACTCGACAGGGACGGGGCCCTCCACTTT,TRBJ1-6,14,TRBV11-1,NA,TRBD1
CASSPGLAVYNEQFF,TGTGCCAGCAGCCCTGGCCTAGCGGTTTACAATGAGCAGTTCTTC,TRBJ2-1,15,TRBV7-2,few,TRBD2
CASSSHPGGWADTQYF,TGTGCCAGCAGCTCACATCCAGGGGGCTGGGCAGATACGCAGTATTTT,TRBJ2-3,16,TRBV7-2,NA,TRBD1
CASSQGRTSLHEQYF,TGCGCCAGCAGCCAAGGCAGGACTAGCCTCCACGAGCAGTACTTC,TRBJ2-7,15,TRBV4-3,NA,TRBD2
CASSIDLTRYEQYF,TGTGCCAGTAGTATAGATCTCACACGTTACGAGCAGTACTTC,TRBJ2-7,14,TRBV19,NA,NA
CASSLRGSLRQPQHF,TGTGCCAGCAGCTTAAGAGGGAGCCTCAGGCAGCCCCAGCATTTT,TRBJ1-5,15,TRBV5-6,NA,NA
CASSVGQGGGNEKLFF,TGTGCCAGCAGCGTCGGACAGGGGGGAGGAAATGAAAAACTGTTTTTT,TRBJ1-4,16,TRBV9,NA,TRBD1
CASSLDYGGTEAFF,TGTGCCAGCAGCTTAGATTACGGAGGCACTGAAGCTTTCTTT,TRBJ1-1,14,TRBV11-2,few,NA
CAISARRTGIGTDTQYF,TGTGCCATCAGTGCCCGAAGGACAGGGATCGGCACAGATACGCAGTATTTT,TRBJ2-3,17,TRBV10-3,NA,TRBD1
CASSSGQGEGYTEAFF,TGTGCCAGCAGCTCCGGACAGGGCGAGGGGTACACTGAAGCTTTCTTT,TRBJ1-1,16,TRBV7-6,once,TRBD1
CASSMKGQVMNTEAFF,TGTGCCAGTAGTATGAAGGGACAGGTTATGAACACTGAAGCTTTCTTT,TRBJ1-1,16,TRBV19,NA,TRBD1
CATLSPTGGPEYNEQFF,TGTGCCACCCTCTCCCCTACGGGAGGGCCGGAGTACAATGAGCAGTTCTTC,TRBJ2-1,17,TRBV7-9,NA,TRBD2
CASSYFLDREGTEAFF,TGTGCCAGCAGTTATTTCTTAGACAGGGAAGGCACTGAAGCTTTCTTT,TRBJ1-1,16,TRBV6-5,once,TRBD1
CASSILAGGLINEQFF,TGTGCCAGTAGTATACTAGCGGGGGGGCTGATCAATGAGCAGTTCTTC,TRBJ2-1,16,TRBV19,NA,TRBD2
CASSIGTSLVREQYF,TGTGCCAGCAGTATTGGGACTAGTTTGGTTCGCGAGCAGTACTTC,TRBJ2-7,15,TRBV7-2,NA,TRBD2
CASSQRAGSYNSPLHF,TGCGCCAGCAGCCAGAGAGCGGGGTCCTATAATTCACCCCTCCACTTT,TRBJ1-6,16,TRBV5-1,NA,NA
CASSLLADNYEQYF,TGTGCCAGCAGTTTACTAGCGGATAACTACGAGCAGTACTTC,TRBJ2-7,14,TRBV5-6,NA,TRBD2
CAITLDSAHNGYTF,TGTGCCATCACCTTAGACAGTGCCCATAATGGCTACACCTTC,TRBJ1-2,14,TRBV10-3,once,NA
CASSLVSLAITYNEQFF,TGTGCCAGCAGCTTAGTGTCACTAGCGATAACTTACAATGAGCAGTTCTTC,TRBJ2-1,17,TRBV7-6,few,TRBD2
CASGQGSGANVLTF,TGTGCCAGTGGACAGGGGTCTGGGGCCAACGTCCTGACTTTC,TRBJ2-6,14,TRBV19,NA,TRBD1
CASSSGQGPDYTIYF,TGCGCCAGCAGCTCAGGACAGGGTCCTGATTACACCATATATTTT,TRBJ1-3,15,TRBV5-1,NA,TRBD1
CATSRVGGNSNEQFF,TGTGCCACCAGCAGAGTCGGGGGGAATAGTAATGAGCAGTTCTTC,TRBJ2-1,15,TRBV15,NA,TRBD2
CASSPRDSTDEQFF,TGTGCCAGCAGTCCAAGGGACTCCACGGATGAGCAGTTCTTC,TRBJ2-1,14,TRBV6-4,NA,NA
CASRRGQGAFTFTPLHF,TGTGCCAGCAGGAGGGGACAGGGGGCCTTCACCTTCACGCCCCTCCACTTT,TRBJ1-6,17,TRBV11-3,NA,TRBD1
CSVGSGDTEAFF,TGCAGCGTTGGCTCAGGGGACACTGAAGCTTTCTTT,TRBJ1-1,12,TRBV29-1,NA,NA
CASSKLAGGNVVEQFF,TGTGCCAGCAGCAAACTAGCGGGGGGGAATGTGGTTGAGCAGTTCTTC,TRBJ2-1,16,TRBV7-3,few,TRBD2
CASSLGGTGGLGYTF,TGCGCCAGCAGCTTGGGAGGGACAGGGGGCCTTGGCTACACCTTC,TRBJ1-2,15,TRBV5-1,NA,TRBD1
CAWSVGTVNSPLHF,TGTGCCTGGAGTGTAGGGACAGTTAATTCACCCCTCCACTTT,TRBJ1-6,14,TRBV30,NA,TRBD1
CATSATGQGVGEAFF,TGTGCCACCAGTGCAACGGGACAGGGGGTGGGTGAAGCTTTCTTT,TRBJ1-1,15,TRBV24-1,NA,TRBD1
CASSQGQQEKLFF,TGTGCCAGCAGCCAGGGACAGCAAGAAAAACTGTTTTTT,TRBJ1-4,13,TRBV7-2,NA,TRBD1